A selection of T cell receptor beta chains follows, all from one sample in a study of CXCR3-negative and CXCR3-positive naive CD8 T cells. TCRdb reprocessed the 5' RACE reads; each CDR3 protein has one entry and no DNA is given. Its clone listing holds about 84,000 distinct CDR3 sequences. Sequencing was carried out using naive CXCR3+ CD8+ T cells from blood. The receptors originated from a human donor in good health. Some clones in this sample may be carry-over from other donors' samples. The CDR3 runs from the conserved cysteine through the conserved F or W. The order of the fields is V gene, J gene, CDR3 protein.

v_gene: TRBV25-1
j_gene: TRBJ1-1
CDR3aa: CASSEYPVDTNTEAFF

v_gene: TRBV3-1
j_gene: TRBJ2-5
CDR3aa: CASSQDYEDRETQYF

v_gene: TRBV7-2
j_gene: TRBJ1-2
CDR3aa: CASSSRRGLLNYGYTF

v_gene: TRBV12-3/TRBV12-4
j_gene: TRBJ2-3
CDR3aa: CAATDGSTDTQYF

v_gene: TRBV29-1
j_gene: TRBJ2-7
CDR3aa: CSVEDLGQGEGSSYEQYF

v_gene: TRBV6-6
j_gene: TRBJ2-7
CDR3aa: CASSSKGAPFNEQYF

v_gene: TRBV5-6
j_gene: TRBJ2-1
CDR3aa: CASSPQFDYAAGDEQFF

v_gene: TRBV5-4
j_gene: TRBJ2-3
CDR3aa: CASSLFGTSTRDTQYF

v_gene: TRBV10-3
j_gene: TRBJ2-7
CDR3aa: CATRAEDPYEQYF

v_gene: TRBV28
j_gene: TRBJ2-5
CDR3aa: CASSFRAGRETQYF

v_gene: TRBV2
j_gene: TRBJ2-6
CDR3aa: CARGTEDFSGANVLTF

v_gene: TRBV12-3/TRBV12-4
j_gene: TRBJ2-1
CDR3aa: CASSLEGGTIHNEQFF

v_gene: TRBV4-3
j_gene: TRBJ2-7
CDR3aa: CASSQEGDGPYEQYF

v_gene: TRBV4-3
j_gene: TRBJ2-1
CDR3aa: CASSQEIRGSYYNEQFF

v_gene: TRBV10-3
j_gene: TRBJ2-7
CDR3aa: CAISESGQGRNEQYF

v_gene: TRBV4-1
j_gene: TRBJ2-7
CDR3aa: CASSQEPWGLEQYF

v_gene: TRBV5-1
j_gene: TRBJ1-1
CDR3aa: CASSDRGQEGTEAFF

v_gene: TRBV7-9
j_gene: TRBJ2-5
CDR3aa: CASSSGQGQSWETQYF

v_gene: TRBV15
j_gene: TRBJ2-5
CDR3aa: CATSRDLETQYF

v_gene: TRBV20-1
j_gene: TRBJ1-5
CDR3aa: CSASTGLGDQPQHF

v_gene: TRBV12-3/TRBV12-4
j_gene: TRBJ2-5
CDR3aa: CASLSGDLQETQYF

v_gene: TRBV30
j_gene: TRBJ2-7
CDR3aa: CAWTKSGGLYYEQYF

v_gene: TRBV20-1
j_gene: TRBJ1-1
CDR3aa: CSAEDRGYTEAFF

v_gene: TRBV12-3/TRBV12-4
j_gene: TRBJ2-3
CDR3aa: CASSSLWVADSTDTQYF

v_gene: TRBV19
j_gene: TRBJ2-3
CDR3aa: CASSPWGGLAGDTQYF

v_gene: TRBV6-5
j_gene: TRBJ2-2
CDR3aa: CASSYSSSTGSGELFF

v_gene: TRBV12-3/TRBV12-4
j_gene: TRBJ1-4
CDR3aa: CASSSSGANEKLFF

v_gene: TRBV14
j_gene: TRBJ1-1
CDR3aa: CASSQDPYPGATEAFF

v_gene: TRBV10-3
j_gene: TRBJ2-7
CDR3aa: CATWTGAYEQYF

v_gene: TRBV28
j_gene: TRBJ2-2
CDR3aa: CASSLTDGVAGELFF